This T cell receptor (beta chain) was documented in a study of T cell responses to AZD1222 COVID-19 vaccine. Study-level information: Pooling covered second doses at about 4 or about 12 weeks. Whole-study results and caveats: Spike-specific TCR breadth and depth went up after people got two AZD1222 doses. Possibly, clonal diversity was underestimated; donors were largely white British and included more females. Repertoires in all cases were sampled only once the peak T cell response had passed.

On this clone itself: Its specificity is unknown.

The junction had 8 bases not matched to a gene; V was cut back by 0 bases and J by 7 bases. From germline, CDR1 is MNHEY and CDR2 SVGAGI. The CDR3 consists of 16 residues. TCRdb's table, derived via immunoSEQ multiplex PCR, lists solely in-frame clones and lacks some. This repertoire shows under 200,000 clones, roughly nine tenths found once; its top ten account for 1.5% to 2%. The chain joins TRBV6-5 to TRBJ2-2; TRBD2 aligns across 7 bases. The source material was peripheral blood, sampled on day 0 of AZD1222 vaccination. This TCR came from an adult in good health. The CDR3 reads CASSYSPGGRNGELFF. CDR3 DNA: TGTGCCAGCAGTTACTCCCCCGGCGGGAGAAACGGGGAGCTGTTTTTT.